The 27 T cell receptor beta chains below were found in one sample sequenced in a study of blood T cell repertoires in COVID-19. Repertoires were generated with immunoSEQ multiplex PCR, while TCRdb's copy carries only in-frame clones and drops some. This sample has 150,000 to 180,000 clones, with roughly 83% found just once. Sequencing was performed on peripheral blood. These receptors originate from a woman in her sixties or seventies with acute or convalescent COVID-19.

This chain joins TRBV10-2 and TRBJ1-5; possibly TRBD1 for D (5 bases). There are 17 residues in the CDR3. Germline V gene sequence: CDR1 WSHSY, CDR2 SAAADI. V lost 2 bases to trimming and J lost 1 base, with 15 bases between them. CDR3 region: CASSEPVRAGSNQPQHF. As DNA, the CDR3 is TGCGCCAGCAGTGAGCCAGTCAGGGCTGGGAGCAATCAGCCCCAGCATTTT.

This clone has just a few counts. CDR3 region: CASSPPSGGANVLTF. The CDR3 nucleotides read TGTGCCAGCTCACCACCGAGCGGTGGGGCCAACGTCCTGACTTTC. V gene TRBV18 combines with J gene TRBJ2-6; maybe TRBD2 (5 bases). Germline CDR1 reads KGHSH; CDR2 reads LQKENI. The CDR3 runs to 15 residues. Trimming took off 0 bases at V and 3 bases at J, with 6 bases between the two ends.

The chain combines TRBV5-6 with TRBJ1-1; perhaps TRBD1 as D (5 bases). CDR3 size: 14 residues. The V gene lost 3 bases and the J gene lost 3 bases, with 12 bases spanning the gap. From germline, CDR1 is SGHDT and CDR2 YYEEEE. CDR3 in amino acids: CASSYEGRDTEAFF. The DNA for the CDR3 is TGTGCCAGCAGCTACGAGGGGAGGGACACTGAAGCTTTCTTT.

The rearrangement joins TRBV4-1 to TRBJ2-3; maybe TRBD1 (5 bases). Trimming cost V 8 bases and J 4 bases, with 16 bases left between them. Germline loops: CDR1 MGHRA, CDR2 YSYEKL. The CDR3 is made up of 14 amino acids. The CDR3 coding sequence is TGCGCCAGCGGATATGGCAGGGTCCCAGATACGCAGTATTTT. It translates to CASGYGRVPDTQYF.

The rearrangement joins TRBV6-5 to TRBJ1-2; 9 bases agree with TRBD1. J was trimmed by 2 bases and V by 5 bases; bases with no gene match: 6. CDR1 and CDR2 from the germline V gene are MNHEY and SVGAGI. This CDR3 comprises 15 residues. CDR3 loop: CASSTGTGRNYGYTF. DNA for the CDR3: TGTGCCAGCAGTACCGGGACAGGGAGGAACTATGGCTACACCTTC.

The genes are TRBV5-4 and TRBJ2-2, with a weak D call TRBD2 (7 bases). The CDR3 loop spans 16 amino acids. Germline CDR1 SGHNT, CDR2 YYREEE (reference sequence). Trimming shortened V by 0 bases and J by 4 bases, and 13 bases separated the two germline ends. CDR3 residues: CASSLALAGATGELFF. The CDR3 bases are TGTGCCAGCAGCTTGGCCCTCGCGGGGGCCACCGGGGAGCTGTTTTTT.

This chain links TRBV18 with TRBJ1-6; 7 positions match TRBD1. Germline lookup yields CDR1 KGHSH and CDR2 LQKENI. The CDR3 runs to 17 residues. Trimming took 0 bases from V and 0 from J; bases not matched to a gene: 2. In DNA form, the CDR3 reads TGTGCCAGCTCACCACCGGGACAGAGCTCCTATAATTCACCCCTCCACTTT. It specifies CASSPPGQSSYNSPLHF.

V gene TRBV29-1 combines with J gene TRBJ1-1; 7 bases are a match to TRBD1. CDR1 is SQVTM and CDR2 is ANQGSEA in the germline V gene. J lost 3 bases, V lost 4 bases, and 8 bases had no gene match. The CDR3 is 14 amino acids. CDR3 sequence (DNA): TGCAGCGTTGCAGCAGGGGGGTGGGACACTGAAGCTTTCTTT. Protein: CSVAAGGWDTEAFF.

The chain carries TRBV11-3 and TRBJ2-1; 9 nucleotides align to TRBD2. The germline gives CDR1 SGHNT, CDR2 YENEEA. This CDR3 is 15 amino acids long. With 4 bases clipped from V and 8 bases from J, the junction kept 9 bases outside the gene matches. The CDR3 DNA follows: TGTGCCAGCAGCTCCGACCAGGGACTAGCAGATGAGCAGTTCTTC. Encoded protein: CASSSDQGLADEQFF. Together with reference TRBV11-3 and TRBJ2-1, the CDR3 gives the full variable domain: EAGVVQSPRYKIIEKKQPVAFWCNPISGHNTLYWYLQNLGQGPELLIRYENEEAVDDSQLPKDRFSAERLKGVDSTLKIQPAELGDSAVYLCASSSDQGLADEQFFGPGTRLTVL.

CDR3 in DNA: TGTGCCAGCAGTGAATATCCAGGCCCACCTAACTATGGCTACACCTTC. It encodes CASSEYPGPPNYGYTF. The chain links TRBV2 to TRBJ1-2, with D uncertain. This CDR3 has 16 residues. Looked up from germline, CDR1 is SNHLY and CDR2 is FYNNEI. With 2 bases removed from V and 0 bases from J, the gap between germline ends came to 13 bases. Full variable domain (missing parts from reference TRBV2 and TRBJ1-2): EPEVTQTPSHQVTQMGQEVILRCVPISNHLYFYWYRQILGQKVEFLVSFYNNEISEKSEIFDDQFSVERPDGSNFTLKIRSTKLEDSAMYFCASSEYPGPPNYGYTFGSGTRLTVV.

The chain couples TRBV7-9 to TRBJ2-3; D possibly corresponds to TRBD1 (5 bases). This CDR3 region has 14 residues. V was pared by 6 bases and J by 2 bases, with 12 bases between. Germline-derived CDR1 and CDR2 are SEHNR and FQNEAQ (reference sequence). CDR3 loop: CASRGPLPTDTQYF. The CDR3 DNA reads as TGTGCCAGCAGGGGGCCCCTACCCACAGATACGCAGTATTTT.

The chain has TRBV24-1 and TRBJ2-1; D may be TRBD1 (5 bases). Germline assignment: CDR1 KGHDR and CDR2 SFDVKD. The V end was cut by 0 bases, the J end by 9 bases, with 17 bases between. The CDR3 covers 16 residues. CDR3 sequence reads: CATSDLPQGGASEQFF. For the CDR3, the DNA is TGTGCCACCAGTGATTTGCCTCAGGGTGGGGCGAGTGAGCAGTTCTTC.

In its sample, this clone was seen a few times. The V call is TRBV13, the J call TRBJ2-1, with 10 nucleotides matching TRBD1. The CDR3 runs to 15 residues. The junction had 1 base not matched to a gene; V was cut back by 4 bases and J by 1 base. From germline, CDR1 is PRHDT and CDR2 FYEKMQ (reference sequence). CDR3 sequence reads: CASSWGQGSYNEQFF. The CDR3 bases are TGTGCCAGCAGCTGGGGACAGGGGTCCTACAATGAGCAGTTCTTC.

The rearrangement links TRBV4-1 to TRBJ1-1; TRBD1 is a possible D gene (5 bases). The CDR3 runs 16 residues. The germline V gene has CDR1 MGHRA and CDR2 YSYEKL. Trimming shortened V by 4 bases and J by 1 base, and 16 bases separated the two germline ends. Written as DNA, the CDR3 is TGCGCCAGCAGCCTCCTCCCCCCTACAGGGAACACTGAAGCTTTCTTT. This gives the protein CASSLLPPTGNTEAFF.

This chain uses TRBV19 with TRBJ1-1; D gene unclear. The CDR3 totals 15 residues. Germline CDR1 is LNHDA and CDR2 is SQIVND (reference sequence). With 6 bases removed from V and 4 bases from J, the gap between germline ends came to 18 bases. CDR3 sequence: CASSTAQTRGTEAFF. The CDR3 nucleotides read TGTGCCAGTAGCACCGCCCAAACCCGGGGCACTGAAGCTTTCTTT.

This chain connects TRBV15 to TRBJ2-7, with D perhaps TRBD1 (5 bases). This CDR3 comprises 15 residues. Between the trimmed V and J ends, which lost 8 bases and 0 bases, there was a span of 17 bases. Germline V gene lookup returns CDR1 LNHNV and CDR2 YYDKDF (reference sequence). The CDR3 bases are TGTGCCACCCCCCGGACACAGGCCCGCTCCTACGAGCAGTACGTC. It is translated as CATPRTQARSYEQYV.

The CDR3: CASSPTTGGRYTEAFF. The CDR3 DNA reads TGTGCCAGCAGCCCAACGACAGGGGGAAGGTACACTGAAGCTTTCTTT. This chain uses TRBV4-2 with TRBJ1-1; 9 positions agree with TRBD1. The J segment lost 3 bases and the V segment lost 4 bases, leaving 9 bases of the junction unmatched. This CDR3 has 16 amino acids. The V gene's germline CDR1 is LGHNA and CDR2 YNFKEQ.

The V call is TRBV30, the J call TRBJ1-2; tentatively, D is TRBD1 (5 bases). Germline CDR1 GTSNPN, CDR2 SVGIG (reference sequence). The CDR3 loop spans 13 amino acids. Between the trimmed V and J ends, which lost 2 bases and 6 bases, there was a span of 13 bases. Written as DNA, the CDR3 is TGTGCCTGGAGTCGGGGGGAGAGGAATGGCTACACCTTC. It specifies CAWSRGERNGYTF.

The chain combines TRBV30 with TRBJ2-3; D may be TRBD2 (6 bases). The CDR3 sequence is 13 residues long. Germline CDR1 and CDR2: GTSNPN and SVGIG (reference sequence). The V end lost 4 bases, the J end lost 3 bases, and 11 bases lay between the germline ends. The CDR3 region has the DNA TGTGCCTGGAAAGGCGCGGGGACAGATACGCAGTATTTT. It translates to CAWKGAGTDTQYF.

This clone has only a few counts. The genes are TRBV7-9 and TRBJ1-2; possible D gene TRBD1, 5 bases. Germline V gene data show CDR1 as SEHNR and CDR2 as FQNEAQ (reference sequence). With 3 bases removed from V and 6 bases from J, the gap between germline ends came to 17 bases. The CDR3 consists of 15 residues. Here the CDR3 DNA reads TGTGCCAGCAGCTTTTCACTTGGGACTTTCCATGGCTACACCTTC. Translating gives CASSFSLGTFHGYTF.

This clone appeared once. The V gene is TRBV28, the J gene TRBJ2-7, with 9 nucleotides matching TRBD1. The CDR3 length is 14 residues. Germline V gives CDR1 MDHEN, CDR2 SYDVKM. Trimming cost V 6 bases and J 4 bases; bases outside gene matches: 7. This CDR3 reads CASRGDRDGYEQYF. In DNA form, the CDR3 reads TGTGCCAGCAGGGGGGACAGGGATGGATACGAGCAGTACTTC.

The CDR3 loop reads CASSHGPGTGNEQFF. CDR3 in DNA: TGTGCCAGCAGCCACGGTCCCGGGACAGGGAATGAGCAGTTCTTC. V is TRBV7-3 and J is TRBJ2-1; 9 bases are a match to TRBD1. V trimming: 5 bases; J trimming: 7 bases; junction bases outside the gene matches: 9. CDR1 is SGHTA, CDR2 FQGTGA, per germline. The CDR3 is 15 amino acids.

The chain has TRBV7-9 and TRBJ2-5, with 10 bases matching TRBD2. The CDR3 sequence is 15 residues long. CDR1 is SEHNR and CDR2 is FQNEAQ in the germline V gene (reference sequence). With 2 bases clipped from V and 5 bases from J, the junction kept 5 bases outside the gene matches. Written as DNA, the CDR3 is TGTGCCAGCAGCTTAAGCGGGGGGGCGGGTGAGACCCAGTACTTC. Translation gives CASSLSGGAGETQYF.

J is TRBJ1-5 and V is TRBV28; D unresolved. The germline gives CDR1 MDHEN, CDR2 SYDVKM. V was clipped by 4 bases and J by 0 bases, with 10 bases between them. The CDR3 has 15 amino acids. The CDR3 region is CASSYLLFSNQPQHF. DNA of the CDR3: TGTGCCAGCAGTTATCTTTTATTTAGCAATCAGCCCCAGCATTTT.

The genes are TRBV5-1 and TRBJ1-1; no clear D gene. V dropped 2 bases and J dropped 2 bases, with 7 bases sitting between them. CDR1 SGHRS and CDR2 YFSETQ come from the germline V gene. The length of the CDR3 is 13 residues. In DNA, the CDR3 is TGCGCCAGCAGCTTCGAACTAAACACTGAAGCTTTCTTT. It is translated as CASSFELNTEAFF.

The chain has TRBV5-5 and TRBJ1-2; 7 nucleotides match TRBD1. J was trimmed by 2 bases and V by 4 bases; bases with no gene match: 8. Germline V gene lookup returns CDR1 SGHKS and CDR2 YYEKEE (reference sequence). This CDR3 contains 15 residues. The CDR3 loop is CASSPTGQTNYGYTF. The CDR3 region has the DNA TGTGCCAGCAGCCCCACGGGACAGACAAACTATGGCTACACCTTC.

J is TRBJ1-4 and V is TRBV7-9, with 9 bases fitting TRBD1. Germline CDR1 is SEHNR and CDR2 is FQNEAQ (reference sequence). This CDR3 is 14 amino acids long. The V gene end was trimmed by 2 bases and the J gene end by 8 bases; junction bases not matched to a gene: 3. CDR3 amino acids: CASSLLTGGEKLFF. DNA for the CDR3: TGTGCCAGCAGCTTATTGACAGGGGGGGAAAAACTGTTTTTT.